The clone carrying this TCR beta chain has only a few counts. This sample stems from a study of blood T cell repertoires in COVID-19. About the study: There were acute and convalescent COVID-19 samples, and they came from the United States, Italy and Spain. From T cells, B-cell-depleted T cells, or PBMCs came the material, which was cDNA or gDNA.

As handled by the study authors: Researchers report that nucleated cell counts were estimated from reference gene primer amplification. This table comes from immunoSEQ multiplex PCR, and its TCRdb copy is limited to in-frame clones, with some not included. V and J calls plus clone size are reproduced from that table; the DNA served to infer D and trimming. The table records roughly 35,000 clones, approximately 81% of them present only once. Germline V gives CDR1 MNHEY, CDR2 SMNVEV (reference sequence). The ends were cut back, 7 bases at V and 7 bases at J, with 14 bases in the middle. This CDR3 is built from 14 residues.

Sequenced material: peripheral blood. The chain joins TRBV27 to TRBJ1-6; D gene unclear. The TCR sequence derives from a man older than 75 with acute or convalescent COVID-19. The CDR3 DNA reads TGTGCCAGCACAACCCTGGGCGCGAATTCACCCCTCCACTTT. Its protein product is CASTTLGANSPLHF.